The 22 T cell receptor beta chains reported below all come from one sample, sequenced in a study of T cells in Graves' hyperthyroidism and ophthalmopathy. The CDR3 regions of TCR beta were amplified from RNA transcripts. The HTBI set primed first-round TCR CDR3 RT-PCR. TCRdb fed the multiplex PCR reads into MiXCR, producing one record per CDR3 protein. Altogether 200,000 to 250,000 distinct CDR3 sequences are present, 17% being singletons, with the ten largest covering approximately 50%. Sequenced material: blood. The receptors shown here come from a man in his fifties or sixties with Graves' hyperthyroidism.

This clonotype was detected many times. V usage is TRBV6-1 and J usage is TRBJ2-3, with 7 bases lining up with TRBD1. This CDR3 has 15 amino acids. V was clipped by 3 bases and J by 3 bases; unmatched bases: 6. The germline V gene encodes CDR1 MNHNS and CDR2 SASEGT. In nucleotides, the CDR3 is TGTGCCAGCAGTGAGTCGGCAGGGGGAACAGATACGCAGTATTTT. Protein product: CASSESAGGTDTQYF.

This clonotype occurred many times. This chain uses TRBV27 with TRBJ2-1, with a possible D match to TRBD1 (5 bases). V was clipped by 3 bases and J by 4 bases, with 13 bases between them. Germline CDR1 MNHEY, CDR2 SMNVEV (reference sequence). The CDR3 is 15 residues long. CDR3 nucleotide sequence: TGTGCCAGCAGTTTCAATCAGGGTAGATACAATGAGCAGTTCTTC. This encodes CASSFNQGRYNEQFF.

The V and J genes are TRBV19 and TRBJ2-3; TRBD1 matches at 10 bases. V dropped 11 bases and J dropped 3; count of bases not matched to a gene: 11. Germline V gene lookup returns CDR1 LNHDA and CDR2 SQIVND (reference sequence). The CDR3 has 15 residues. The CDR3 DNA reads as TGTGCCGGCCGACAGGGGGCATTCAGGACAGATACGCAGTATTTT. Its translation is CAGRQGAFRTDTQYF.

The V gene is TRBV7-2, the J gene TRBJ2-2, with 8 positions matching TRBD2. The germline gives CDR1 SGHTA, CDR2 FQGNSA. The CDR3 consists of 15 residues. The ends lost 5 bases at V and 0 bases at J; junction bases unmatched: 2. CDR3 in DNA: TGTGCCAGCAGCCGACTAGCGTCGAACACCGGGGAGCTGTTTTTT. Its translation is CASSRLASNTGELFF.

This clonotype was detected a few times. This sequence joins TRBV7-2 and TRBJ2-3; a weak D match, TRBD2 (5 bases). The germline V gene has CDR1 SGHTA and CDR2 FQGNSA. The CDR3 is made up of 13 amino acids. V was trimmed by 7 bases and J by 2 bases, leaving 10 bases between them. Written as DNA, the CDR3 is TGTGCCAGCAAGCGGCCGGTCACAGATACGCAGTATTTT. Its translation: CASKRPVTDTQYF.

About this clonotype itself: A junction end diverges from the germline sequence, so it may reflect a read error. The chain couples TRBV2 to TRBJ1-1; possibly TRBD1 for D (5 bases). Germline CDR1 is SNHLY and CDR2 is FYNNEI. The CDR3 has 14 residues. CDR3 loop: CASSGAQRGAEAFF. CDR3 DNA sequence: TGTGCCAGCAGTGGAGCGCAAAGGGGTGCTGAGGCTTTCTTT.

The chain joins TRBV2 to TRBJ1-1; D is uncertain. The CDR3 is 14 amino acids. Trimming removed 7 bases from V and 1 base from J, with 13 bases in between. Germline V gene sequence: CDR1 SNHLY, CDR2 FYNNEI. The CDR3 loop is CASTEGNRNTEAFF. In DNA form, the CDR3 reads TGTGCCAGCACCGAAGGGAACAGGAACACTGAAGCTTTCTTT. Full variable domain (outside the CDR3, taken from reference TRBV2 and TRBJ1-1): EPEVTQTPSHQVTQMGQEVILRCVPISNHLYFYWYRQILGQKVEFLVSFYNNEISEKSEIFDDQFSVERPDGSNFTLKIRSTKLEDSAMYFCASTEGNRNTEAFFGQGTRLTVV.

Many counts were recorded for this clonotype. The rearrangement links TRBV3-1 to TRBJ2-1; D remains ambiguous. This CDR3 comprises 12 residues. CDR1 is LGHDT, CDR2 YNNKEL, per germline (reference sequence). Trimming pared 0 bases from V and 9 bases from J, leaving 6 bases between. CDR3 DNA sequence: TGTGCCAGCAGCCAAGATTTCAGTGAGCAGTTCTTC. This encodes CASSQDFSEQFF.

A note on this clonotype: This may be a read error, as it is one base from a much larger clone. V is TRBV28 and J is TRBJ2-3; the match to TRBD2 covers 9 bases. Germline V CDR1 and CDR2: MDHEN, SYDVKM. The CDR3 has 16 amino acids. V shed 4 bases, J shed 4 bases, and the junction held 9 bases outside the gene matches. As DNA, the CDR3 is TGTGCCAGCAGTTCCCGGGTAGCGGGAGTGTCAGATACGCAGTATTTT. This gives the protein CASSSRVAGVSDTQYF.

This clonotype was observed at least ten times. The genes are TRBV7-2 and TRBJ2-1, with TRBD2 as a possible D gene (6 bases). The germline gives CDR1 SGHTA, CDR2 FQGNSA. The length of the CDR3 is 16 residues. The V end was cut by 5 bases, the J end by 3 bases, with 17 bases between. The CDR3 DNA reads TGTGCCAGCAGCCCCCACGGACTACTCCTCTACAATGAGCAGTTCTTC. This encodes CASSPHGLLLYNEQFF.

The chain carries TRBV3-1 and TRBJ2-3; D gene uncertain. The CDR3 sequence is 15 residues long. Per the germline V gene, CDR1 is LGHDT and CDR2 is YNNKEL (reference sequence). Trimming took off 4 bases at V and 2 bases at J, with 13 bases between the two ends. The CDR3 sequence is CASSRSAGYTDTQYF. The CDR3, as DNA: TGTGCCAGCAGCCGGAGCGCCGGCTACACAGATACGCAGTATTTT.

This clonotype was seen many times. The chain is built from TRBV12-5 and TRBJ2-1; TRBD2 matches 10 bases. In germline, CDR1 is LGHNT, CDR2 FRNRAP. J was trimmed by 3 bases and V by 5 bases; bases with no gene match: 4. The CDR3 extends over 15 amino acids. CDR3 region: CASGKLAGYYNEQFF. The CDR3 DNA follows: TGTGCTAGTGGTAAACTAGCGGGATACTACAATGAGCAGTTCTTC.

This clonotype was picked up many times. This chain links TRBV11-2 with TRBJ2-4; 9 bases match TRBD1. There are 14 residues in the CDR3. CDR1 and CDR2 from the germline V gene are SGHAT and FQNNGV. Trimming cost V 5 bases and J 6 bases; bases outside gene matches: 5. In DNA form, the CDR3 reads TGTGCCAGCAGCCCAAAGGGACAGGGAAACATTCAGTACTTC. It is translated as CASSPKGQGNIQYF. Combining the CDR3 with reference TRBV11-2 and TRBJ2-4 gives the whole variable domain EAGVAQSPRYKIIEKRQSVAFWCNPISGHATLYWYQQILGQGPKLLIQFQNNGVVDDSQLPKDRFSAERLKGVDSTLKIQPAKLEDSAVYLCASSPKGQGNIQYFGAGTRLSVL.

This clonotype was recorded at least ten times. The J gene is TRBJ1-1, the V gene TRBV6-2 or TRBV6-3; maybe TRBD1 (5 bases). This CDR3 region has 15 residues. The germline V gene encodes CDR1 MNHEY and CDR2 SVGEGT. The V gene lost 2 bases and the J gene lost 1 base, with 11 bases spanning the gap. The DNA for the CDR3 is TGTGCCAGCAGTTACGACCGGGGGTCGAACACTGAAGCTTTCTTT. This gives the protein CASSYDRGSNTEAFF.

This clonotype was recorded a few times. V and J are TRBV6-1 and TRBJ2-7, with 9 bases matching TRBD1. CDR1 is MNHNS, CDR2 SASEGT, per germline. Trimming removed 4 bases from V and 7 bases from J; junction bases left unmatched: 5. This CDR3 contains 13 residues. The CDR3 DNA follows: TGTGCCAGCAGTGTCACTGGACAGGGGGAGCAGTACTTC. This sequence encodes CASSVTGQGEQYF.

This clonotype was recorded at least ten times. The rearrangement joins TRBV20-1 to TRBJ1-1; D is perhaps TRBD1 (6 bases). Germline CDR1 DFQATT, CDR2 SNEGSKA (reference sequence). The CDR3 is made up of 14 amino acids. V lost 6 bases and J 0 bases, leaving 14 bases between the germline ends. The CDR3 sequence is CSAYRALMNTEAFF. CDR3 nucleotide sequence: TGCAGTGCATACAGGGCTCTAATGAACACTGAAGCTTTCTTT.

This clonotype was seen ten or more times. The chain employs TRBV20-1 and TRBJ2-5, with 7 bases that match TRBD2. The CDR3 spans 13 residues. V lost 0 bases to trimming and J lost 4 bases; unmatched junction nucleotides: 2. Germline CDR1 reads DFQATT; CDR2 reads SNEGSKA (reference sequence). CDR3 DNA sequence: TGCAGTGCTAGAGATGAGCGGGGAGAGACCCAGTACTTC. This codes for CSARDERGETQYF.

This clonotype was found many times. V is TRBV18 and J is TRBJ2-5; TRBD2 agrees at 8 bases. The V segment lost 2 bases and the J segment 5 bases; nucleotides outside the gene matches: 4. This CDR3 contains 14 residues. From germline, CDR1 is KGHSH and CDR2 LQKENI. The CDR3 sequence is CASSPGPGGETQYF. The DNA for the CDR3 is TGTGCCAGCTCACCAGGCCCGGGAGGGGAGACCCAGTACTTC.

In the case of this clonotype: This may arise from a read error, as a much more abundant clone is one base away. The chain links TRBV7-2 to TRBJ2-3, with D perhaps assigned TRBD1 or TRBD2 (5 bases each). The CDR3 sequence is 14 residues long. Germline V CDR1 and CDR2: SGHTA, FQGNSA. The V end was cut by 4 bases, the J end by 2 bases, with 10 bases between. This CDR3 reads CASSSRDVTDTQYF. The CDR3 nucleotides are TGTGCCAGCAGCTCCCGGGACGTCACAGATACGCAGTATTTT.

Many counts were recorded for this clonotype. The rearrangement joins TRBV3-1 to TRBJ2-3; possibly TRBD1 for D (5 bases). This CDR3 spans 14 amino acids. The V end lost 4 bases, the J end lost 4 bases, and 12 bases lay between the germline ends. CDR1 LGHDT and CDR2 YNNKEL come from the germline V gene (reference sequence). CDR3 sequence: CASSRGHRADTQYF. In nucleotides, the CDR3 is TGTGCCAGCAGCCGCGGACACCGCGCAGATACGCAGTATTTT.

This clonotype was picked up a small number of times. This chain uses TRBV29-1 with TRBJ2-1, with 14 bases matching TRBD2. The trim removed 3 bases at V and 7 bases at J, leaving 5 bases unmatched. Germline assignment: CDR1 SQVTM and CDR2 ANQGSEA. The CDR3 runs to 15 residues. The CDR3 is CSVEGLAGAFNEQFF. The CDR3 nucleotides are TGCAGCGTTGAGGGACTAGCGGGAGCTTTTAATGAGCAGTTCTTC.

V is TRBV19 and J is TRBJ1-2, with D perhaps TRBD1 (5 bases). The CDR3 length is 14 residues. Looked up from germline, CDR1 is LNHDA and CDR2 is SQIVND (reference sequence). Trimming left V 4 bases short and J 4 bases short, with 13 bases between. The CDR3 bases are TGTGCCAGTAGTACGGTCTTGAGGGGCTATGGCTACACCTTC. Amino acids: CASSTVLRGYGYTF.